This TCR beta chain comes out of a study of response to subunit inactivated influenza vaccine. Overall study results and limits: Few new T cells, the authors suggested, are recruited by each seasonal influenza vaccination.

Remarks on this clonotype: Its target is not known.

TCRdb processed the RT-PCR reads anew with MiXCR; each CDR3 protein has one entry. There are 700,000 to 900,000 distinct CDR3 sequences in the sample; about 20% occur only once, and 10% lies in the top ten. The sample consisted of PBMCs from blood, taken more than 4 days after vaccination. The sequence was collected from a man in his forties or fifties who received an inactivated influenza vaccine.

CDR3 amino acids: CSARSGMGNEQFF. The CDR3 nucleotides are TGCAGTGCTAGGTCGGGGATGGGGAATGAGCAGTTCTTC. V is TRBV20-1 and J is TRBJ2-1; TRBD2 might be the D (5 bases). Per the germline V gene, CDR1 is DFQATT and CDR2 is SNEGSKA (reference sequence). Trimming stripped 3 bases from V and 7 bases from J, with 13 bases between. The CDR3 has 13 amino acids.